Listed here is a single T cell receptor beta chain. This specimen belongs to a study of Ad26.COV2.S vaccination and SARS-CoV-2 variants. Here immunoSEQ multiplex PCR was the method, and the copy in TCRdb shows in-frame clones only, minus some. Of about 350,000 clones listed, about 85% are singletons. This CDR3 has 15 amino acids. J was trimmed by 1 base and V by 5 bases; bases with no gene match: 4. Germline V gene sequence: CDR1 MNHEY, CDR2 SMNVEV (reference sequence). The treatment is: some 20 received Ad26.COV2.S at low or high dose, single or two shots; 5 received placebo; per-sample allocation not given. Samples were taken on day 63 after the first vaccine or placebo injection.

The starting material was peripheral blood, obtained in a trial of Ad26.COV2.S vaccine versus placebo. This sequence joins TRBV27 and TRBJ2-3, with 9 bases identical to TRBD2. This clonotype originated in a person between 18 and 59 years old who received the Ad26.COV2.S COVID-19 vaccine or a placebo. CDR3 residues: CASSRRLAGTDTQYF. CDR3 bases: TGTGCCAGCAGTCGGAGACTAGCGGGCACAGATACGCAGTATTTT.